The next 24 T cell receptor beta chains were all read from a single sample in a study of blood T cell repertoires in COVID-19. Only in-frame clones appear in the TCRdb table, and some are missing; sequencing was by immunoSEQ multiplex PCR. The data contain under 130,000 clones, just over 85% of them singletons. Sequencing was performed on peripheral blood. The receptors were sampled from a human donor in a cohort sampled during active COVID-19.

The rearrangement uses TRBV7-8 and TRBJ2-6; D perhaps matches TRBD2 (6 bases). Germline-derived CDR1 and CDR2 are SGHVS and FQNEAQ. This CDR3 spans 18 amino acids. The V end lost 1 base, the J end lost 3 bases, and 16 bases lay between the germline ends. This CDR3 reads CASSLGRPWRVGANVLTF. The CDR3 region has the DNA TGTGCCAGCAGCTTAGGGCGACCCTGGAGGGTTGGGGCCAACGTCCTGACTTTC.

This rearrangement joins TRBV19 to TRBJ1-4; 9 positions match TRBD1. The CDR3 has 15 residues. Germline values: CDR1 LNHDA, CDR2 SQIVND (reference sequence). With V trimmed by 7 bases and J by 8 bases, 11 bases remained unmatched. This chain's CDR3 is CASTPQGAVVEKLFF. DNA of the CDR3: TGTGCCAGTACCCCACAGGGGGCTGTGGTGGAAAAACTGTTTTTT.

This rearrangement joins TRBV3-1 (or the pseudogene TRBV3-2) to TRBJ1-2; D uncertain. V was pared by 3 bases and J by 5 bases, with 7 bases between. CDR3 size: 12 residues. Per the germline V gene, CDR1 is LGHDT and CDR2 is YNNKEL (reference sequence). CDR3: CASSQGRYGYTF. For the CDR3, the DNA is TGTGCCAGCAGCCAGGGCCGGTATGGCTACACCTTC.

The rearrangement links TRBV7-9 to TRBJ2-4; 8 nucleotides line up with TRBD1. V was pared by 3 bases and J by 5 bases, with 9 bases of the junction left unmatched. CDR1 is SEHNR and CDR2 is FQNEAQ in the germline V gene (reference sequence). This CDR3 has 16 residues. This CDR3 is CASSFAGQGRQNIQYF. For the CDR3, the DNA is TGTGCCAGCAGCTTTGCTGGACAGGGAAGACAAAACATTCAGTACTTC.

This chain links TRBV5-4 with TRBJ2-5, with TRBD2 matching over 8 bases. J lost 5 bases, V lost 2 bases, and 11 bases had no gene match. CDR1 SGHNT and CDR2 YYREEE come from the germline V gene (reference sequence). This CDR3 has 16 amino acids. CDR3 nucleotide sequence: TGTGCCAGCAGCTTCGGGGGGGCCCAAACTTCTGAGACCCAGTACTTC. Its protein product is CASSFGGAQTSETQYF.

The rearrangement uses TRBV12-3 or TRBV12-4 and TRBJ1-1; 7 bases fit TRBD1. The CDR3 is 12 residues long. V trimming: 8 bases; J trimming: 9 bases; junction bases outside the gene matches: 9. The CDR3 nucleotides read TGTGCCAGCGCTCCGTCGACAGGGAAAGCTTTCTTT. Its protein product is CASAPSTGKAFF.

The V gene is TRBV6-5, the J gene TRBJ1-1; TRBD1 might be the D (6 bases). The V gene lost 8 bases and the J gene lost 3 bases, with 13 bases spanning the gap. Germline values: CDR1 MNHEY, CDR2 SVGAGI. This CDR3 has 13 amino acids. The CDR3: CASSQYRDTEAFF. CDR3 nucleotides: TGTGCCAGCTCCCAATACAGGGACACTGAAGCTTTCTTT.

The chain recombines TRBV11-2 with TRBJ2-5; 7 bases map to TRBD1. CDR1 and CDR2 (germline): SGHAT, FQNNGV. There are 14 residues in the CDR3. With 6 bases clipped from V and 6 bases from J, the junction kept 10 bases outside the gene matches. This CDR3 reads CASRQTQGLKTQYF. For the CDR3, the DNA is TGTGCCAGCAGACAAACACAGGGGTTGAAGACCCAGTACTTC.

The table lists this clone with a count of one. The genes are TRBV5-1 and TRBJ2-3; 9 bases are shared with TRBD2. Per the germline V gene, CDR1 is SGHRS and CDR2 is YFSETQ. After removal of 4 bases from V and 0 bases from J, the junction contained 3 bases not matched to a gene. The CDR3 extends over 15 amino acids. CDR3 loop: CASSPSGVSTDTQYF. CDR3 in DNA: TGCGCCAGCAGCCCTAGCGGGGTCAGCACAGATACGCAGTATTTT.

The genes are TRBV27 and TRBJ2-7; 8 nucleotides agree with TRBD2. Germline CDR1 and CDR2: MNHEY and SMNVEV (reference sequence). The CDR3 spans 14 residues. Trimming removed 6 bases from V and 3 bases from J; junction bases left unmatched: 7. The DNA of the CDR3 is TGTGCCAGCAGCCCAAGCGGGAGTCTCTACGAGCAGTACTTC. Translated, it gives CASSPSGSLYEQYF.

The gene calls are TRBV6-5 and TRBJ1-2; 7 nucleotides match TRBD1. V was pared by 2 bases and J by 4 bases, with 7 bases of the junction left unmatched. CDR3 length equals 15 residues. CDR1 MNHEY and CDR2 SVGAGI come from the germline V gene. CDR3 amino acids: CASSYTPRQGYGYTF. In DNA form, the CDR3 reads TGTGCCAGCAGTTACACCCCACGACAGGGCTATGGCTACACCTTC.

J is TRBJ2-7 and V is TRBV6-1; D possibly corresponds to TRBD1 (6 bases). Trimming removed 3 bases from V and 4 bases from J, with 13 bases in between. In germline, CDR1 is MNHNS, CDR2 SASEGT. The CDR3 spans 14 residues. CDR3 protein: CASSERQASYEQYF. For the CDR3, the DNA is TGTGCCAGCAGTGAGAGACAGGCTTCGTACGAGCAGTACTTC.

CDR3 nucleotide sequence: TGCAGCGTTGAAGGCAGCTACGAGCAGTACTTC. Protein product: CSVEGSYEQYF. The V call is TRBV29-1, the J call TRBJ2-7; D gene unclear. The CDR3 length is 11 residues. Germline V gene data show CDR1 as SQVTM and CDR2 as ANQGSEA. Trimming removed 1 base at V and 3 bases at J, with 4 bases between.

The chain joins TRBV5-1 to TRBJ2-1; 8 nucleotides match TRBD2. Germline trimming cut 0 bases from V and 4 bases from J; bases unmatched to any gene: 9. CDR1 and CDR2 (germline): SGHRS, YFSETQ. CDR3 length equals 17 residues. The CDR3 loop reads CASSLGPPSGLYNEQFF. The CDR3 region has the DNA TGCGCCAGCAGCTTGGGACCCCCTAGCGGGCTTTACAATGAGCAGTTCTTC.

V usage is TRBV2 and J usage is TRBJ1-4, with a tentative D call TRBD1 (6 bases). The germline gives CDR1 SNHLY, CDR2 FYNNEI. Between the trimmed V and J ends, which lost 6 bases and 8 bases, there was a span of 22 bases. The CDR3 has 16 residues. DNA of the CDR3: TGTGCCAGCAGGACAGGCAACGGACTAGTTGCGGAAAAACTGTTTTTT. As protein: CASRTGNGLVAEKLFF. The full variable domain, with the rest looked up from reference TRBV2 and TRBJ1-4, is EPEVTQTPSHQVTQMGQEVILRCVPISNHLYFYWYRQILGQKVEFLVSFYNNEISEKSEIFDDQFSVERPDGSNFTLKIRSTKLEDSAMYFCASRTGNGLVAEKLFFGSGTQLSVL.

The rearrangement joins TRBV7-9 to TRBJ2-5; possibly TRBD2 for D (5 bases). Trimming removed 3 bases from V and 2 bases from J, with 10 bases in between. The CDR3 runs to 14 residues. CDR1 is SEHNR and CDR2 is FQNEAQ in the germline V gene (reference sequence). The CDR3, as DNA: TGTGCCAGCAGCTTTGGGAGCCTACAAGAGACCCAGTACTTC. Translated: CASSFGSLQETQYF.

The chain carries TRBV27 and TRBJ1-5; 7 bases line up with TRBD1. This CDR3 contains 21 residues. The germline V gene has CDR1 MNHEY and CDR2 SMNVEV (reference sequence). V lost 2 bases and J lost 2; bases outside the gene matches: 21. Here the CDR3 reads CASSLRGVVGHRGAGNQPQHF. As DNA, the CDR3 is TGTGCCAGCAGTTTAAGGGGGGTGGTTGGTCACAGGGGAGCGGGCAATCAGCCCCAGCATTTT.

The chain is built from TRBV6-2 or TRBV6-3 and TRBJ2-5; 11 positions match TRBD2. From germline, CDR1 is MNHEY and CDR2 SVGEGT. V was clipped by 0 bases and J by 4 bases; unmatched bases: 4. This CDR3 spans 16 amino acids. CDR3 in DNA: TGTGCCAGCAGTTACTCGATAGCGGGAGGGTTAGAGACCCAGTACTTC. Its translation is CASSYSIAGGLETQYF.

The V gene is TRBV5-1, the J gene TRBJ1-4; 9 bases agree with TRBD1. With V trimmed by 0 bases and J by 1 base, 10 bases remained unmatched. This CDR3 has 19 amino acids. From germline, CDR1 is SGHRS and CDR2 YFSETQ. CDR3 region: CASSLVGTGKSRTNEKLFF. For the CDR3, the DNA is TGCGCCAGCAGCTTGGTTGGGACAGGGAAATCTAGAACTAATGAAAAACTGTTTTTT.

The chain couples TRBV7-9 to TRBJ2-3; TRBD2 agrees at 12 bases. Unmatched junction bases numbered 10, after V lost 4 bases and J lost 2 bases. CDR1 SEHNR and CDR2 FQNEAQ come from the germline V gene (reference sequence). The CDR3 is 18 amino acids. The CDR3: CASSSTLGLAGITDTQYF. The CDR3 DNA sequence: TGTGCCAGCAGCTCAACATTAGGACTAGCGGGGATCACAGATACGCAGTATTTT.

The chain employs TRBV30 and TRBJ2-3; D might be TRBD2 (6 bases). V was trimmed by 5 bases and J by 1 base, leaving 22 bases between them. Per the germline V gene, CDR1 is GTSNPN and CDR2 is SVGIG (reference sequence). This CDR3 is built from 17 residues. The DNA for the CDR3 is TGTGCCTGGGGGGCGGGATTCGGCCGGTGGGGCACAGATACGCAGTATTTT. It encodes CAWGAGFGRWGTDTQYF.

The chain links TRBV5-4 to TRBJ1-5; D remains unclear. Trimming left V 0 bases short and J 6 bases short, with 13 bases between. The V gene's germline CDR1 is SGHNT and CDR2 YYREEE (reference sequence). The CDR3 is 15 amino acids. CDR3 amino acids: CASSLDPVAGQPQHF. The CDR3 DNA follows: TGTGCCAGCAGCTTGGATCCAGTCGCAGGTCAGCCCCAGCATTTT.

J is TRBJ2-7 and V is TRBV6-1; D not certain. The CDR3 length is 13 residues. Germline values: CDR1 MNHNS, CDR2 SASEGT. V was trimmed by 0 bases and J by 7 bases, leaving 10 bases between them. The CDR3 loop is CASSEARSVEQYF. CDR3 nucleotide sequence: TGTGCCAGCAGTGAAGCGCGAAGTGTAGAGCAGTACTTC.

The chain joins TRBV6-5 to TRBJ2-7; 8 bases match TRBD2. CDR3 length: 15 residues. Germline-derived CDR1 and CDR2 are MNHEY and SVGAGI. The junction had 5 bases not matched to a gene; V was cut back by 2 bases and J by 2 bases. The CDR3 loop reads CASSYGRGAPYEQYF. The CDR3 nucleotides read TGTGCCAGCAGTTACGGGCGGGGGGCCCCCTACGAGCAGTACTTC.